This TCR beta chain was identified in a study of T cells in Graves' hyperthyroidism and ophthalmopathy. RNA transcripts provided the source from which TCR beta CDR3 regions were amplified. First-round RT-PCR with HTBI primers amplified the TCR CDR3 region. TCRdb independently ran MiXCR on the multiplex PCR reads; one entry per CDR3 protein. The sample carries roughly 350,000 distinct CDR3 sequences, more than 11% recorded once. Patients with uncontrolled infections, other autoimmune diseases, pregnancy or lactation were excluded. For the diagnoses, clinical symptoms, serum thyroxine and TRAb, thyroid ultrasound and orbital computed tomography were used. Germline loops: CDR1 MNHEY, CDR2 SMNVEV (reference sequence). The CDR3 spans 13 residues. V lost 7 bases, J lost 5 bases, and 2 bases stayed unmatched. This clonotype was picked up many times. Its antigen is unidentified. Overall study results and limits: Ophthalmopathy onset followed model prediction by a median roughly six months. Blood held most thyroid clonotypes expanded above 0.001 frequency.

The sequence was collected from a woman aged 25 to 39 with Graves' hyperthyroidism. The V gene is TRBV27, the J gene TRBJ2-1; TRBD1 aligns across 10 bases. Sample: blood. The CDR3 DNA reads TGTGCCAGCAAGACAGGGGGCCACAATGAGCAGTTCTTC. This encodes CASKTGGHNEQFF.